These 15 T cell receptor beta chains were all obtained from the same sample, sequenced in a study of T cell changes during pregnancy in multiple sclerosis. Using immunoSEQ multiplex PCR, the repertoire was profiled, and TCRdb retains in-frame clones only, with some absent. The table records about 96,000 clones, 92% of them present only once. The starting material was peripheral blood, obtained in the first trimester of pregnancy. All receptors come from a female donor with multiple sclerosis, enrolled in a pregnancy study.

The chain uses TRBV5-1 and TRBJ2-3; 7 nucleotides align to TRBD2. V dropped 4 bases and J dropped 5; count of bases not matched to a gene: 13. Germline CDR1 SGHRS, CDR2 YFSETQ. This CDR3 comprises 16 residues. The CDR3 DNA reads TGCGCCAGCAGCGGACCCATGGGCGGGAGTGGAGATACGCAGTATTTT. It yields the protein CASSGPMGGSGDTQYF.

The chain recombines TRBV4-3 with TRBJ2-7, with D perhaps matching TRBD2 (5 bases). The V end lost 1 base, the J end lost 3 bases, and 13 bases lay between the germline ends. The V gene's germline CDR1 is LGHNA and CDR2 YSLEER. The CDR3 contains 15 residues. DNA of the CDR3: TGCGCCAGCAGCCAAGCGTCGGACTCCTACTACGAGCAGTACTTC. This translates into CASSQASDSYYEQYF.

The chain joins TRBV5-4 to TRBJ2-3, with 12 bases that match TRBD2. CDR1 SGHNT and CDR2 YYREEE come from the germline V gene (reference sequence). This CDR3 region has 16 residues. V lost 3 bases and J lost 1; bases outside the gene matches: 3. The CDR3 protein is CASSSRLAGGTDTQYF. CDR3 nucleotides: TGTGCCAGCAGCTCCCGACTAGCGGGAGGCACAGATACGCAGTATTTT.

J is TRBJ2-7 and V is TRBV27; 8 positions match TRBD2. This CDR3 has 16 amino acids. Germline loops: CDR1 MNHEY, CDR2 SMNVEV (reference sequence). Trimming took 5 bases from V and 4 from J; bases not matched to a gene: 13. CDR3 DNA: TGTGCCAGCAGTCTTAAAGCGGGAGTCAGCTTGTACGAGCAGTACTTC. Translating it yields CASSLKAGVSLYEQYF.

The chain links TRBV15 to TRBJ2-3, with 10 bases matching TRBD1. The length of the CDR3 is 16 residues. Looked up from germline, CDR1 is LNHNV and CDR2 is YYDKDF (reference sequence). Trimming at V came to 1 base and at J to 2 bases, leaving 3 bases not matched to a gene. The CDR3 coding sequence is TGTGCCACCAGCAGAGGGACAGGGGGTATCACAGATACGCAGTATTTT. It translates to CATSRGTGGITDTQYF. The variable domain in full, with the rest retrieved from reference TRBV15 and TRBJ2-3, is DAMVIQNPRYQVTQFGKPVTLSCSQTLNHNVMYWYQQKSSQAPKLLFHYYDKDFNNEADTPDNFQSRRPNTSFCFLDIRSPGLGDTAMYLCATSRGTGGITDTQYFGPGTRLTVL.

The V gene is TRBV27, the J gene TRBJ2-1, with D perhaps TRBD1 (5 bases). CDR3 size: 12 residues. Germline lookup yields CDR1 MNHEY and CDR2 SMNVEV (reference sequence). Trimming shortened V by 5 bases and J by 8 bases, and 10 bases separated the two germline ends. In DNA, the CDR3 is TGTGCCAGCAGTACAGGAGTGGATGAGCAGTTCTTC. Protein sequence: CASSTGVDEQFF.

The J gene is TRBJ1-2, the V gene TRBV5-1, with 8 bases fitting TRBD1. The CDR3 is 14 amino acids. V shed 5 bases, J shed 8 bases, and the junction held 11 bases outside the gene matches. Germline CDR1 and CDR2: SGHRS and YFSETQ. CDR3 sequence: CASRPETGVGGYTF. CDR3 in DNA: TGCGCCAGCAGGCCTGAGACAGGGGTTGGAGGCTACACCTTC.

This sequence joins TRBV28 and TRBJ2-5; D is perhaps TRBD2 (5 bases). The DNA end favors TRBJ2-7, so the J call may be wrong. The CDR3 has 14 amino acids. CDR1 is MDHEN, CDR2 SYDVKM, per germline. The CDR3 sequence: CASSLRETTYEQYF. CDR3 DNA: TGTGCCAGCAGTTTGAGGGAAACCACCTACGAGCAGTACTTC.

CDR3 bases: TGTGCCTGGGAACGCGGGGCCCACCCCGGGGAGCTGTTTTTT. It yields the protein CAWERGAHPGELFF. The V gene is TRBV30, the J gene TRBJ2-2, with D possibly being TRBD2 (6 bases). The germline CDR1 and CDR2 sequences are GTSNPN and SVGIG (reference sequence). V was clipped by 5 bases and J by 6 bases, with 16 bases between them. The CDR3 runs to 14 residues.

The V call is TRBV7-8, the J call TRBJ2-3; 9 bases map to TRBD2. Per the germline V gene, CDR1 is SGHVS and CDR2 is FQNEAQ. The CDR3 loop spans 17 amino acids. Trimming took 5 bases from V and 1 from J; bases not matched to a gene: 10. This CDR3 reads CASSPTSSGAGTDTQYF. Written as DNA, the CDR3 is TGTGCCAGCAGCCCTACCTCTAGCGGGGCTGGCACAGATACGCAGTATTTT.

This rearrangement joins TRBV6-1 to TRBJ1-6, with D perhaps matching TRBD1 (5 bases). Trimming left V 2 bases short and J 4 bases short, with 9 bases between. The CDR3 runs 15 residues. CDR1 and CDR2 from the germline V gene are MNHNS and SASEGT. For the CDR3, the DNA is TGTGCCAGCAGTGAAAGCGGGGGTTATAATTCACCCCTCCACTTT. This sequence encodes CASSESGGYNSPLHF.

The rearrangement uses TRBV2 and TRBJ2-7; TRBD2 aligns across 10 bases. The V and J ends lost 6 bases and 2 bases, in that order; junction bases with no gene match: 4. Germline V lookup: CDR1 SNHLY, CDR2 FYNNEI. The CDR3 covers 14 residues. The CDR3 region is CASSQAGGPYEQYF. The CDR3 DNA sequence: TGTGCCAGCAGCCAAGCGGGAGGGCCCTACGAGCAGTACTTC.

The rearrangement links TRBV19 to TRBJ1-5; D not resolved. The CDR3 runs to 13 residues. Trimming stripped 7 bases from V and 5 bases from J, with 12 bases between. From germline, CDR1 is LNHDA and CDR2 SQIVND (reference sequence). CDR3 DNA: TGTGCCAGTACCCTCACCGGTCATCAGCCCCAGCATTTT. It yields the protein CASTLTGHQPQHF. Combining the CDR3 with reference TRBV19 and TRBJ1-5 gives the whole variable domain DGGITQSPKYLFRKEGQNVTLSCEQNLNHDAMYWYRQDPGQGLRLIYYSQIVNDFQKGDIAEGYSVSREKKESFPLTVTSAQKNPTAFYLCASTLTGHQPQHFGDGTRLSIL.

This chain links TRBV7-6 with TRBJ2-6; D possibly corresponds to TRBD1 (5 bases). This CDR3 has 16 residues. The V gene's germline CDR1 is SGHVS and CDR2 FNYEAQ. Trimming shortened V by 8 bases and J by 4 bases, and 18 bases separated the two germline ends. The CDR3 sequence: CASSPLGVEGANVLTF. CDR3 bases: TGTGCCAGCTCTCCCCTAGGGGTCGAGGGGGCCAACGTCCTGACTTTC.

The chain combines TRBV19 with TRBJ2-1; 11 nucleotides line up with TRBD2. The J segment lost 6 bases and the V segment lost 1 base, leaving 5 bases of the junction unmatched. The germline V gene encodes CDR1 LNHDA and CDR2 SQIVND (reference sequence). This CDR3 is built from 16 residues. CDR3 loop: CASSIGWLAGGNEQFF. The CDR3 nucleotides are TGTGCCAGTAGTATAGGTTGGCTAGCGGGAGGCAATGAGCAGTTCTTC.